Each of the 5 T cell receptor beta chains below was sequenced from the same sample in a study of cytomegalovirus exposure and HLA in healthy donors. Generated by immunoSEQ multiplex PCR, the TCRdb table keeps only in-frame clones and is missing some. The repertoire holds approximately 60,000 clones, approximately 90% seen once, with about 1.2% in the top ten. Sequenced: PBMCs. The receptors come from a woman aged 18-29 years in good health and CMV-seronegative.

The CDR3 loop reads CASIEGARGNTIYF. Here the CDR3 DNA reads TGTGCCAGCATTGAGGGGGCGCGGGGAAACACCATATATTTT. The chain has TRBV28 and TRBJ1-3; 7 nucleotides align to TRBD1. Germline CDR1 MDHEN, CDR2 SYDVKM. The CDR3 runs 14 residues. The V gene end was trimmed by 7 bases and the J gene end by 4 bases; junction bases not matched to a gene: 7.

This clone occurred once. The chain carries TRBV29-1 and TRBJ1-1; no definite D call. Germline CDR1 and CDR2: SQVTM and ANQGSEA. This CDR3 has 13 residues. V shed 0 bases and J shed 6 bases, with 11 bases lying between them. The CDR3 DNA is TGCAGCGTTGAAGACGCAGGAGGCTCTGAAGCTTTCTTT. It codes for CSVEDAGGSEAFF. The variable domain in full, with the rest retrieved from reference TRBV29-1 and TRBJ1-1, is SAVISQKPSRDICQRGTSLTIQCQVDSQVTMMFWYRQQPGQSLTLIATANQGSEATYESGFVIDKFPISRPNLTFSTLTVSNMSPEDSSIYLCSVEDAGGSEAFFGQGTRLTVV.

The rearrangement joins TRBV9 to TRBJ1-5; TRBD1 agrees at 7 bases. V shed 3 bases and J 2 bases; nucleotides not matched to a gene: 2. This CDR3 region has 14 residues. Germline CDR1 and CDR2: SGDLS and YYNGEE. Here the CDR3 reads CASSDTGGNQPQHF. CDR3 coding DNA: TGTGCCAGCAGCGATACAGGGGGCAATCAGCCCCAGCATTTT.

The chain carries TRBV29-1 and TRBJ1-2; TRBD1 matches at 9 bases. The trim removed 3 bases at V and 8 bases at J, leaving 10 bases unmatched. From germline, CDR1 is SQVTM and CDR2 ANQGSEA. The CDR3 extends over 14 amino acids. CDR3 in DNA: TGCAGCGTTGACGGACAGGGGCTGGTAGCGGGCTACACCTTC. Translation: CSVDGQGLVAGYTF.

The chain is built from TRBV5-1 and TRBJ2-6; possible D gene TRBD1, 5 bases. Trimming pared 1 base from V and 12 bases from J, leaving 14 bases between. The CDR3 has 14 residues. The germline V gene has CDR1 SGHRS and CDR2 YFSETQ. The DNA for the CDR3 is TGCGCCAGCAGCTTGCAAGGGGATAAATCCGTCCTGACTTTC. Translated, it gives CASSLQGDKSVLTF.